This TCR beta chain was profiled in a study of tumor-infiltrating lymphocytes in localized non-small cell lung cancer. Across the whole study: Some samples were collected after neoadjuvant chemotherapy; smokers, never-smokers and several histologies were included.

Measured with immunoSEQ multiplex PCR; TCRdb has only the in-frame clones, and not every one. The sample records under 25,000 clones, approximately 64% being singletons. This clone was seen more than once but under ten times. CDR3 size: 13 residues. Trimming took off 5 bases at V and 4 bases at J, with 11 bases between the two ends. The material sequenced was lung tumor tissue. The chain is built from TRBV23-1 and TRBJ1-1; a possible D gene is TRBD1 (5 bases). TRBV23-1 is noted as an ORF with a role that remains uncertain. The clonotype was recovered from a human donor with non-small cell lung cancer. The CDR3 loop is CASSTRGVTEAFF. CDR3 nucleotide sequence: TGCGCCAGCAGTACCCGAGGGGTCACTGAAGCTTTCTTT.